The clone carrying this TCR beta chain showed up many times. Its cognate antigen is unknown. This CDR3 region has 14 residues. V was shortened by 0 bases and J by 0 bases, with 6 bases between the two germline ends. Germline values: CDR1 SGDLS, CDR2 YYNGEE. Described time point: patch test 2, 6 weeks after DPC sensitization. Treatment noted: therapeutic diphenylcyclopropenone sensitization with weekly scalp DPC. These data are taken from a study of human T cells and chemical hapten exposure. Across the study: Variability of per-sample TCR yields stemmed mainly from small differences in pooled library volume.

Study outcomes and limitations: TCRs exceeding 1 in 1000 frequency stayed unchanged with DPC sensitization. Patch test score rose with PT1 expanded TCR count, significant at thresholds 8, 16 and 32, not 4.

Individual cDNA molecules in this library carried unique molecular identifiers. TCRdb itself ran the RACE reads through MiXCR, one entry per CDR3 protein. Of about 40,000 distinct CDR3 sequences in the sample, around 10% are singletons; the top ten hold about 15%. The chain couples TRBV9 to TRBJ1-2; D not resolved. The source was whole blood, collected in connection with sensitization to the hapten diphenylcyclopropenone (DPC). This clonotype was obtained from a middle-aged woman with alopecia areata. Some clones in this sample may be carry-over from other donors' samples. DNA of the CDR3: TGTGCCAGCAGCGTAGGCGTGTCTAACTATGGCTACACCTTC. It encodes CASSVGVSNYGYTF.